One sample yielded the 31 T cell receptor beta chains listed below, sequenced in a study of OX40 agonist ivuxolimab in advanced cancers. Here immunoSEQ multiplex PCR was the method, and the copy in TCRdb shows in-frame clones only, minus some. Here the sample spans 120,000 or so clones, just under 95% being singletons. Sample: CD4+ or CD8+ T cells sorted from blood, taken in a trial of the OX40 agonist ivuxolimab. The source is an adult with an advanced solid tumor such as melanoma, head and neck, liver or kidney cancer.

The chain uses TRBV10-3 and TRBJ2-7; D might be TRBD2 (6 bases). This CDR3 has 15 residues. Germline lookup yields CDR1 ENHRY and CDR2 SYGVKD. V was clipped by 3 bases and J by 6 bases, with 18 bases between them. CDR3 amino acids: CAISEGSSERVEQYF. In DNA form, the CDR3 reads TGTGCCATCAGTGAAGGGTCTAGCGAACGCGTCGAGCAGTACTTC.

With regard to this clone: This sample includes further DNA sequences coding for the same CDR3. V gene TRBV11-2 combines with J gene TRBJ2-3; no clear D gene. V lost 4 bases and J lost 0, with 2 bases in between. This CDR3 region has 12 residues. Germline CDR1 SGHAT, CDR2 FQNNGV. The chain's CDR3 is CASSWSTDTQYF. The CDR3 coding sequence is TGTGCCAGCAGCTGGAGCACAGATACGCAGTATTTT.

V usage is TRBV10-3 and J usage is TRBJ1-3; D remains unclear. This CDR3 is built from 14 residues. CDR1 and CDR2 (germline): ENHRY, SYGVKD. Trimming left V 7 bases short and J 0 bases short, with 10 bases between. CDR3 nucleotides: TGTGCCATCAAAGGCGTAGACTCTGGAAACACCATATATTTT. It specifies CAIKGVDSGNTIYF.

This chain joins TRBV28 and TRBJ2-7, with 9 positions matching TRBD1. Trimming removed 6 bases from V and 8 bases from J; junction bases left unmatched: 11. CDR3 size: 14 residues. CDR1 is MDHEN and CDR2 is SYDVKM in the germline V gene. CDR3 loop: CASSGTGTFRKQYF. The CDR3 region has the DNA TGTGCCAGCAGCGGGACAGGGACCTTCAGGAAGCAGTACTTC. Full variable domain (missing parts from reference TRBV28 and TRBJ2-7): DVKVTQSSRYLVKRTGEKVFLECVQDMDHENMFWYRQDPGLGLRLIYFSYDVKMKEKGDIPEGYSVSREKKERFSLILESASTNQTSMYLCASSGTGTFRKQYFGPGTRLTVT.

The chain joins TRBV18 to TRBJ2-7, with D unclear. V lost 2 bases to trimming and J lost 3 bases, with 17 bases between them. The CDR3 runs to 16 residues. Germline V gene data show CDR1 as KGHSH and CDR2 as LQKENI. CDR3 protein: CASSPVPLLGDYEQYF. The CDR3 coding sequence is TGTGCCAGCTCACCAGTCCCGCTTCTTGGGGACTACGAGCAGTACTTC.

The CDR3 loop is CASSVGHTNTEAFF. DNA for the CDR3: TGTGCCAGCAGCGTAGGACATACGAACACTGAAGCTTTCTTT. The genes are TRBV9 and TRBJ1-1; D remains unclear. V lost 0 bases to trimming and J lost 1 base, with 7 bases between them. The CDR3 has 14 residues. The germline V gene encodes CDR1 SGDLS and CDR2 YYNGEE.

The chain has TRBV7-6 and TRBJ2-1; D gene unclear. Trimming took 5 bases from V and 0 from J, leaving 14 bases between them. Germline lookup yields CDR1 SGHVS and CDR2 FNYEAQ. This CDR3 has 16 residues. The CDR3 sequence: CASSSIDSSSYNEQFF. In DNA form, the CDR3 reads TGTGCCAGCAGCAGCATCGACTCCAGCTCCTACAATGAGCAGTTCTTC.

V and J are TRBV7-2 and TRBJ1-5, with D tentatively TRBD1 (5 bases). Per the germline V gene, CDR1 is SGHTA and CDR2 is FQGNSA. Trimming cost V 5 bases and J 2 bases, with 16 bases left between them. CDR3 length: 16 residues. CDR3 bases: TGTGCCAGCAGCCACGGCGGGAGGGGAGGCAATCAGCCCCAGCATTTT. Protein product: CASSHGGRGGNQPQHF.

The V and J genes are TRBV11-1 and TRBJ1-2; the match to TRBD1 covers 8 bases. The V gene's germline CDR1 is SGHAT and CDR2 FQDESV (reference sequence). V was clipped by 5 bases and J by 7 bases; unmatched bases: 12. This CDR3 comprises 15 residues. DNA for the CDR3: TGTGCCAGCAGCCCCACGACAGGGGTCTACTCTGGCTACACCTTC. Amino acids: CASSPTTGVYSGYTF.

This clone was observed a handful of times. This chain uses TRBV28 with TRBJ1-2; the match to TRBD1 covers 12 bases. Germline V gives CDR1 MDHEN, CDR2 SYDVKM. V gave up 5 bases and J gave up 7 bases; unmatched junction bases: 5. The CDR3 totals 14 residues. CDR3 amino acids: CASSGGQGAAGYTF. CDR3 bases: TGTGCCAGCAGTGGGGGACAGGGGGCTGCTGGCTACACCTTC.

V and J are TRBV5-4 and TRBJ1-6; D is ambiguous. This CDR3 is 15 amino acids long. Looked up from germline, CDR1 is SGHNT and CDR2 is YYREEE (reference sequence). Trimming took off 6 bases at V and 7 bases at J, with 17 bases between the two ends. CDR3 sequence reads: CASTSDASANSPLHF. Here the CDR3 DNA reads TGTGCCAGCACCTCTGATGCCTCCGCGAATTCACCCCTCCACTTT.

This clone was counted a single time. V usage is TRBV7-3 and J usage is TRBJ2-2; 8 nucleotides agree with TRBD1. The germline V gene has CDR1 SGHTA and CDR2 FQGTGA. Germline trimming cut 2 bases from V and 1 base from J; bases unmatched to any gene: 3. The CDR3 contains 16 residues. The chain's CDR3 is CASSLWTGMNTGELFF. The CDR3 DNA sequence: TGTGCCAGCAGCTTATGGACAGGGATGAACACCGGGGAGCTGTTTTTT.

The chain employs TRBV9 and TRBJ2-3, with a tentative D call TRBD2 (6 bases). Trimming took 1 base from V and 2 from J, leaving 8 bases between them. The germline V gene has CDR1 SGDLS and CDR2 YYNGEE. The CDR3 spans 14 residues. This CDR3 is CASSVTSSTDTQYF. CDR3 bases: TGTGCCAGCAGCGTAACTAGCTCCACAGATACGCAGTATTTT.

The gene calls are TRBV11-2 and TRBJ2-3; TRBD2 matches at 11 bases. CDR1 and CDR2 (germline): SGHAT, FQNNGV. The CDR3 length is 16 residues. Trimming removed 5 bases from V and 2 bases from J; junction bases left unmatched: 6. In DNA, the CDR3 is TGTGCCAGCAGCGCCAGGGGACTAGCGGACACAGATACGCAGTATTTT. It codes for CASSARGLADTDTQYF.

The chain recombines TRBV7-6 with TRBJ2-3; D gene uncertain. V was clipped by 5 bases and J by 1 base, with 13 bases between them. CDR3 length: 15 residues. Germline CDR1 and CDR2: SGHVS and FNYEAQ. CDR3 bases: TGTGCCAGCAGCCCCCTACCCCAAGGCACAGATACGCAGTATTTT. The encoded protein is CASSPLPQGTDTQYF.

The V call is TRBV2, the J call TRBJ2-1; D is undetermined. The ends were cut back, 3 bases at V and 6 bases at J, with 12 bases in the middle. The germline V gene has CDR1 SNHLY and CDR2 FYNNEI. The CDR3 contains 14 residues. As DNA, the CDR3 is TGTGCCAGCAGTGACGGGCAATTCTCCAATGAGCAGTTCTTC. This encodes CASSDGQFSNEQFF. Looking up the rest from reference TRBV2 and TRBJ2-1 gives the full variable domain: EPEVTQTPSHQVTQMGQEVILRCVPISNHLYFYWYRQILGQKVEFLVSFYNNEISEKSEIFDDQFSVERPDGSNFTLKIRSTKLEDSAMYFCASSDGQFSNEQFFGPGTRLTVL.

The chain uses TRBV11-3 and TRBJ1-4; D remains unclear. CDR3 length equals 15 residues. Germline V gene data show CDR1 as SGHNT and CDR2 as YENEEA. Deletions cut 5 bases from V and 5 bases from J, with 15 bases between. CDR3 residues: CASSAPPTLNEKLFF. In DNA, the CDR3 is TGTGCCAGCAGCGCCCCCCCAACCCTGAATGAAAAACTGTTTTTT.

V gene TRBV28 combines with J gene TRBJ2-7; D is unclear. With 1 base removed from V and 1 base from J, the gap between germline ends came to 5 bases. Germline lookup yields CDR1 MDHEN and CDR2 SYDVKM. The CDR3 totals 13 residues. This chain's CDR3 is CASSLLRSYEQYF. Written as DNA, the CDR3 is TGTGCCAGCAGTTTATTACGGTCCTACGAGCAGTACTTC.

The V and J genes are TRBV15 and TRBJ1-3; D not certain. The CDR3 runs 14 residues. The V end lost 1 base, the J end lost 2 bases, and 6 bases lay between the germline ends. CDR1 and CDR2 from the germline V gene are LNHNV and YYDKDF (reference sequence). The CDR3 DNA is TGTGCCACCAGCAGAGCTGGTCCTGGAAACACCATATATTTT. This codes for CATSRAGPGNTIYF.

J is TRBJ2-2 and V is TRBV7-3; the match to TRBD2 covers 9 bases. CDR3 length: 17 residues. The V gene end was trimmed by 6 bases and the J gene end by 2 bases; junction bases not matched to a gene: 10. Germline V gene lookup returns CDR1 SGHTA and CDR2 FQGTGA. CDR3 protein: CASSLLPGLANTGELFF. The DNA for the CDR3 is TGTGCCAGCAGTCTACTGCCGGGACTAGCCAACACCGGGGAGCTGTTTTTT.

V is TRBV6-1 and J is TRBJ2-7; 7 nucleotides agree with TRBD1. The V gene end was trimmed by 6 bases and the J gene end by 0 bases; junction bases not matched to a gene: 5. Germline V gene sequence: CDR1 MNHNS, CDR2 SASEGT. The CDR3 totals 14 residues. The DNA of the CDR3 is TGTGCCAGCAGCTCCAGACAGGGCTCCTACGAGCAGTACTTC. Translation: CASSSRQGSYEQYF.

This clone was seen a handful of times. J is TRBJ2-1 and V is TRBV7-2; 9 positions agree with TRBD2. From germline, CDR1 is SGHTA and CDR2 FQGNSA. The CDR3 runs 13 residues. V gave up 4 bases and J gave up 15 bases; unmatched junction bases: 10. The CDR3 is CASSSDLSGSRFF. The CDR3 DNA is TGTGCCAGCAGCTCCGATCTTAGCGGGAGTAGGTTCTTC.

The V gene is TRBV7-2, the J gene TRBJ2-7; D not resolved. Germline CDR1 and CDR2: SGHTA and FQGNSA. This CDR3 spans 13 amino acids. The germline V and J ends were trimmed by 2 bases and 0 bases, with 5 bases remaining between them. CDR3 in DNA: TGTGCCAGCAGCTTATCTAGCTCCTACGAGCAGTACTTC. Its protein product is CASSLSSSYEQYF.

CDR3 loop: CASSFGWTRTDTQYF. The CDR3 DNA sequence: TGTGCCAGCAGTTTTGGGTGGACCCGCACAGATACGCAGTATTTT. The chain carries TRBV27 and TRBJ2-3; D unclear. The CDR3 has 15 amino acids. V was pared by 3 bases and J by 1 base, with 11 bases between. Germline V lookup: CDR1 MNHEY, CDR2 SMNVEV (reference sequence).

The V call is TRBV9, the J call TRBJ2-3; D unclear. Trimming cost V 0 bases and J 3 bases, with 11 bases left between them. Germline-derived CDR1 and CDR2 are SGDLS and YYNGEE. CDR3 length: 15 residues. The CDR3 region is CASSVEGYRTDTQYF. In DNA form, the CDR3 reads TGTGCCAGCAGCGTAGAAGGGTATCGGACAGATACGCAGTATTTT.

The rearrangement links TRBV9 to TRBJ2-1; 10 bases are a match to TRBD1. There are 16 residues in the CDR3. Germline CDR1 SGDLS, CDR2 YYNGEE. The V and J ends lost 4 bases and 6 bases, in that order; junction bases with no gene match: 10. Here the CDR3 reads CASSPRRDRGANEQFF. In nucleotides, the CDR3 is TGTGCCAGCAGCCCCCGCCGGGACAGGGGTGCCAATGAGCAGTTCTTC.

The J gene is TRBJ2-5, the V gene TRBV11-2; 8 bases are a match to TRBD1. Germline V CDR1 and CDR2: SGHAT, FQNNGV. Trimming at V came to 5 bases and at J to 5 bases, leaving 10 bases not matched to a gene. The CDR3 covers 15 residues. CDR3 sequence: CASSPTTGGLETQYF. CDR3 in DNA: TGTGCCAGCAGCCCGACCACAGGGGGTTTGGAGACCCAGTACTTC.

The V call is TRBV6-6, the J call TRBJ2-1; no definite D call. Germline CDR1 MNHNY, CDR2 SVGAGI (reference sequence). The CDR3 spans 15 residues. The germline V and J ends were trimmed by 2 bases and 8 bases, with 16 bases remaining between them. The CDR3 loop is CASSYTKALRDEQFF. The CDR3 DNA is TGTGCCAGCAGTTACACCAAAGCGCTTAGAGATGAGCAGTTCTTC.

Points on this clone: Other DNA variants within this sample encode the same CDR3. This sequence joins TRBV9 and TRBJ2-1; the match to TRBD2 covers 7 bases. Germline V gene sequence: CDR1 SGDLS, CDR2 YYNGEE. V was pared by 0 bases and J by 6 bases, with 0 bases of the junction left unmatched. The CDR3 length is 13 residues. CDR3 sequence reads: CASSVAGGNEQFF. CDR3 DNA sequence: TGTGCCAGCAGCGTAGCGGGGGGCAATGAGCAGTTCTTC.

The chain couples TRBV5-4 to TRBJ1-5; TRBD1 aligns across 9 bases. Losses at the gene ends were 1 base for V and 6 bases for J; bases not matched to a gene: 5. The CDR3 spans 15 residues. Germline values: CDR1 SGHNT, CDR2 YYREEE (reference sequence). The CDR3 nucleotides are TGTGCCAGCAGCTTGTTCGACAGGGGGGGTCAGCCCCAGCATTTT. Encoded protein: CASSLFDRGGQPQHF.

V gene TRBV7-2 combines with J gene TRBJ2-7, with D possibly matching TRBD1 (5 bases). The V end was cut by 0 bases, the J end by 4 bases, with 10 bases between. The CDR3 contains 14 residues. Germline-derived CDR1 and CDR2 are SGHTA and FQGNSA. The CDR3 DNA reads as TGTGCCAGCAGCTTAGCGCCAGGGAAATACGAGCAGTACTTC. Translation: CASSLAPGKYEQYF.